This entry concerns a single TCR beta chain. Per the original methods: Reference gene primer amplification gave estimated nucleated cell counts. Sequenced by immunoSEQ multiplex PCR; TCRdb stores in-frame clones only, minus some. The D gene and trimming were derived from the DNA, and the V and J assignments and clone size from that table. The profile shows roughly 240,000 clones, 70% to 90% of them singletons. Germline V gene sequence: CDR1 MNHEY, CDR2 SVGAGI. V shed 6 bases, J shed 5 bases, and the junction held 5 bases outside the gene matches. The CDR3 extends over 13 amino acids. This entry is derived from a study of blood T cell repertoires in COVID-19. Overall study: Donors in the United States, Italy and Spain gave samples during acute or convalescent COVID-19. Nucleic acid was either cDNA or gDNA, and it came from T cells, B-cell-depleted T cells, or PBMCs.

Sequencing input: peripheral blood. This receptor was identified in a man in his 60s who had recovered from COVID-19. The gene calls are TRBV6-5 and TRBJ1-2; 8 bases map to TRBD1. This CDR3 reads CASSARGRYGYTF. Written as DNA, the CDR3 is TGTGCCAGCAGCGCCAGGGGGCGGTATGGCTACACCTTC.